This section outlines one T cell receptor (beta chain) sequence together with its context. This table comes from immunoSEQ multiplex PCR, and its TCRdb copy is limited to in-frame clones, with some not included. In the table there are around 85,000 clones, roughly 94% of which are singletons. This CDR3 contains 15 residues. J gave up 5 bases and V 6 bases, and 9 bases lay outside the gene matches. The germline CDR1 and CDR2 sequences are LNHDA and SQIVND (reference sequence). The record originates from a study of technical replicates of blood from several donors. The sequenced sample was T cells isolated from PBMCs. This sequence joins TRBV19 and TRBJ1-5; 8 bases agree with TRBD1. The clonotype originates from a human donor in good health. The CDR3 DNA follows: TGTGCCAGTAGGACCGGACAGGGTGTTCATCAGCCCCAGCATTTT. It yields the protein CASRTGQGVHQPQHF.